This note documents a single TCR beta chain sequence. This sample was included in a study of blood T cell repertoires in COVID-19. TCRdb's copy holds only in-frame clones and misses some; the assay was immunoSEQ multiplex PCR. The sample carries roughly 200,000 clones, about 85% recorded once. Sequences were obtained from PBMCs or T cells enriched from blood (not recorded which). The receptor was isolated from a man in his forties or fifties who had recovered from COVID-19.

CDR3 in amino acids: CASMFRVGYEKLFF. In DNA form, the CDR3 reads TGTGCCAGCATGTTCAGGGTGGGGTATGAAAAACTGTTTTTT. J is TRBJ1-4 and V is TRBV28; tentative D call: TRBD1 (5 bases). With 7 bases removed from V and 6 bases from J, the gap between germline ends came to 15 bases. This CDR3 is 14 amino acids long. From germline, CDR1 is MDHEN and CDR2 SYDVKM.